The present TCR beta chain was sequenced within a study of CD8+CD57+ T cells in acquired aplastic anemia. Using genomic DNA as the template, TCR beta VDJ and CDR3 profiling was carried out. TCRdb reprocessed the reads via MiXCR and lists one record per CDR3 protein. The sample holds roughly 80,000 distinct CDR3 sequences; less than 85% are singletons and the top ten take 65% to 85%. General observations from the study: Overlap between patients and controls comprised almost 30 CD8+ CDR3 sequences.

Patients chosen for sequencing had CD8+CD57+ cells that had expanded, as shown by flow cytometry. A severe acquired aplastic anemia diagnosis applied to all patients. Patients had undergone no therapy by the time their blood was sampled. This clonotype was picked up many times. Its antigen is as yet unknown. The TCR originated in a human donor with aplastic anemia. Sequenced: sorted CD4+, CD8+, or CD8+CD57+ T cells (not recorded which) from PBMCs.

The CDR3 sequence: CASSTGQGYSPLHF. Here the CDR3 DNA reads TGTGCCAGCAGCACCGGACAGGGTTATTCACCCCTCCACTTT. The chain uses TRBV6-4 and TRBJ1-6; 8 bases map to TRBD1. The CDR3 extends over 14 amino acids. Per germline, CDR1 MRHNA and CDR2 SNTAGT. The V segment lost 6 bases and the J segment 8 bases; nucleotides outside the gene matches: 6.